The 15 T cell receptor beta chains given below trace back to one sample, sequenced in a study of blood T cell repertoires in COVID-19. TCRdb's copy holds only in-frame clones and misses some; the assay was immunoSEQ multiplex PCR. The sample has about 160,000 clones; about 85% are singletons. Sequenced: peripheral blood. The receptor set was obtained from a man aged 80 or over with COVID-19, enrolled during active disease.

This sequence joins TRBV5-1 and TRBJ2-2; maybe TRBD1 (5 bases). This CDR3 is 15 amino acids long. Germline-derived CDR1 and CDR2 are SGHRS and YFSETQ. V lost 7 bases and J lost 2, with 15 bases in between. DNA of the CDR3: TGCGCCAGCTTCGCGACAGCATCCAACACCGGGGAGCTGTTTTTT. This sequence encodes CASFATASNTGELFF.

In this sample, this clone turned up once. The chain joins TRBV18 to TRBJ2-2; tentatively, D is TRBD2 (6 bases). Looked up from germline, CDR1 is KGHSH and CDR2 is LQKENI. Trimming removed 4 bases at V and 3 bases at J, with 24 bases between. This CDR3 region has 19 residues. CDR3 amino acids: CASSRSAGPAMRHTGELFF. The CDR3 DNA reads TGTGCCAGCTCACGGTCGGCGGGACCTGCCATGAGACACACCGGGGAGCTGTTTTTT.

The chain recombines TRBV7-2 with TRBJ2-3; 11 bases are a match to TRBD2. The ends lost 5 bases at V and 2 bases at J; junction bases unmatched: 9. The CDR3 consists of 17 residues. Germline CDR1 and CDR2: SGHTA and FQGNSA. This chain's CDR3 is CASSKALAGGFTDTQYF. The CDR3 bases are TGTGCCAGCAGCAAGGCCCTAGCGGGGGGCTTCACAGATACGCAGTATTTT.

The V and J genes are TRBV6-5 and TRBJ1-2; D may be TRBD1 (6 bases). The germline V gene encodes CDR1 MNHEY and CDR2 SVGAGI. The V gene lost 2 bases and the J gene lost 6 bases, with 13 bases spanning the gap. The CDR3 is made up of 14 amino acids. The CDR3 spells CASSYRGTENGYTF. CDR3 DNA sequence: TGTGCCAGCAGTTACAGGGGGACGGAAAATGGCTACACCTTC.

The chain joins TRBV28 to TRBJ1-2, with D possibly being TRBD1 (6 bases). V lost 7 bases, J lost 4 bases, and 10 bases lay in between. Germline V gives CDR1 MDHEN, CDR2 SYDVKM. The CDR3 has 12 amino acids. CDR3 coding DNA: TGTGCCAGCAAAGGACAGCCCTATGGCTACACCTTC. Translating it yields CASKGQPYGYTF.

On this clone: Within the sample, other DNA sequences also encode this same CDR3. CDR3 amino acids: CASSLTTTTWVSYEQYF. The CDR3, as DNA: TGTGCCAGCAGCTTAACGACAACAACATGGGTATCCTACGAGCAGTACTTC. This chain connects TRBV7-2 to TRBJ2-7; D is uncertain. Trimming shortened V by 2 bases and J by 1 base, and 18 bases separated the two germline ends. The CDR3 totals 17 residues. Germline CDR1 and CDR2: SGHTA and FQGNSA.

Only one count was recorded for this clone. Within the sample, other DNA sequences also encode this same CDR3. The chain carries TRBV12-3 or TRBV12-4 and TRBJ1-1, with a tentative D call TRBD1 (5 bases). V lost 3 bases and J lost 4, with 9 bases in between. CDR3 length: 13 amino acids. DNA for the CDR3: TGTGCCAGCAGTTTTCAGGGAGGCACTGAAGCTTTCTTT. Translation: CASSFQGGTEAFF.

The chain couples TRBV11-2 to TRBJ1-2; TRBD1 agrees at 7 bases. The CDR3 has 13 residues. V lost 3 bases and J lost 10; bases outside the gene matches: 8. The V gene's germline CDR1 is SGHAT and CDR2 FQNNGV. The chain's CDR3 is CASSFPRQGDYTF. In DNA, the CDR3 is TGTGCCAGCAGCTTCCCCAGACAGGGTGACTACACCTTC.

This sequence joins TRBV6-6 and TRBJ1-2, with 8 bases matching TRBD1. The V gene end was trimmed by 6 bases and the J gene end by 8 bases; junction bases not matched to a gene: 14. The CDR3 runs 15 residues. Germline V CDR1 and CDR2: MNHNY, SVGAGI (reference sequence). Written as DNA, the CDR3 is TGTGCCAGCAGCCTTACGGCGGGACAGGCGGAGGGCTACACCTTC. It translates to CASSLTAGQAEGYTF.

Points on this clone: The same CDR3 arises from other DNA sequences in this sample as well. The chain couples TRBV20-1 to TRBJ1-2; D gene ambiguous. The CDR3 is 8 amino acids. With 8 bases removed from V and 8 bases from J, the gap between germline ends came to 6 bases. Looked up from germline, CDR1 is DFQATT and CDR2 is SNEGSKA (reference sequence). Written as DNA, the CDR3 is TGCAGTCCCAGGGGCTACACCTTC. Translated: CSPRGYTF.

The J gene is TRBJ1-6, the V gene TRBV7-9, with 8 bases matching TRBD1. CDR3 length: 16 amino acids. The germline V gene encodes CDR1 SEHNR and CDR2 FQNEAQ (reference sequence). V was clipped by 6 bases and J by 0 bases; unmatched bases: 4. The CDR3 DNA reads as TGTGCCAGCAGTAGGACAGGGAGCTCCTATAATTCACCCCTCCACTTT. It translates to CASSRTGSSYNSPLHF.

The chain has TRBV2 and TRBJ2-3, with D possibly being TRBD1 (6 bases). Germline CDR1 SNHLY, CDR2 FYNNEI. The V gene lost 3 bases and the J gene lost 2 bases, with 9 bases spanning the gap. CDR3 length: 14 amino acids. The CDR3 region has the DNA TGTGCCAGCAGTGAGAGGACAGCCACAGATACGCAGTATTTT. This encodes CASSERTATDTQYF.

The chain couples TRBV4-3 to TRBJ1-6; D ambiguous. CDR3 length equals 14 residues. Germline V gene sequence: CDR1 LGHNA, CDR2 YSLEER. V lost 0 bases and J lost 6, with 6 bases in between. CDR3 protein: CASSQENGNSPLHF. The DNA of the CDR3 is TGCGCCAGCAGCCAAGAGAACGGTAATTCACCCCTCCACTTT.

This chain uses TRBV27 with TRBJ1-4; D possibly corresponds to TRBD1 (5 bases). CDR1 MNHEY and CDR2 SMNVEV come from the germline V gene (reference sequence). Trimming pared 7 bases from V and 6 bases from J, leaving 18 bases between. The CDR3 runs to 15 residues. The CDR3 sequence: CASKLNRDFYEKLFF. The CDR3 region has the DNA TGTGCCAGCAAACTTAACCGGGACTTTTATGAAAAACTGTTTTTT.

J is TRBJ2-7 and V is TRBV2; possible D gene TRBD2, 6 bases. The V gene lost 6 bases and the J gene lost 5 bases, with 11 bases spanning the gap. The CDR3 consists of 12 residues. Germline-derived CDR1 and CDR2 are SNHLY and FYNNEI. The CDR3 spells CASRGEVDEQYF. DNA of the CDR3: TGTGCCAGCAGGGGGGAGGTGGACGAGCAGTACTTC.